This T cell receptor (beta chain) is from a study of CD8+CD57+ T cells in acquired aplastic anemia. A note on this clonotype: A read error is likely, as this CDR3 ends without the conserved phenylalanine or tryptophan.

Genomic DNA was employed as the template in profiling TCR beta VDJ and CDR3. TCRdb reprocessed the reads via MiXCR and lists one record per CDR3 protein. Of just over 450,000 distinct CDR3 sequences listed, over 25% were seen once; the top ten hold around 0.82%. The CDR3 loop spans 14 amino acids. Germline CDR1 is MGHDK and CDR2 is SYGVNS. The V gene lost 4 bases and the J gene lost 3 bases, with 10 bases spanning the gap. Only patients with CD8+CD57+ cell expansion on flow cytometry were chosen for sequencing. The chain recombines TRBV25-1 with TRBJ1-5; D remains unclear. The sample taken for sequencing was sorted CD4+, CD8+, or CD8+CD57+ T cells (not recorded which) from PBMCs. The origin of this receptor is a human donor with aplastic anemia. Here the CDR3 DNA reads TGTGCCAGCAGTGCCTGGAGGGACAATCAGCCCCAGCATCTT. Protein sequence: CASSAWRDNQPQHL.